These T cell receptor beta chains were read from a single sample in a study of blood T cell repertoires in COVID-19. This table comes from immunoSEQ multiplex PCR, and its TCRdb copy is limited to in-frame clones, with some not included. The data contain 55,000 to 80,000 clones, more than 65% of them singletons. The sample was peripheral blood. All receptors come from a human donor in a cohort sampled during active COVID-19. The CDR3 runs from the conserved cysteine through the conserved F or W. Fields, in order: J gene, D gene, V gene, clone size, CDR3 DNA, CDR3 protein. The D gene is left open where the match is weak. Size is omitted from some rows. Given values are once, few, many or a class for expanded clones.

TRBJ2-1 NA TRBV27 NA TGTGCCAGCAGTTTAATTGTTGGGGGGGCCCCAGAGCAGTTCTTC CASSLIVGGAPEQFF
TRBJ1-2 TRBD1 TRBV28 NA TGTGCCAGCAGACAGGGGAACTATGGCTACACCTTC CASRQGNYGYTF
TRBJ1-1 NA TRBV9 NA TGTGCCAGCAGCGCATCCGGGACTCTGGCCACTGAAGCTTTCTTT CASSASGTLATEAFF
TRBJ1-4 TRBD1 TRBV5-6 NA TGTGCCAGCAGCTTCTTAGGGACAGGGGGTGAAAAACTGTTTTTT CASSFLGTGGEKLFF
TRBJ2-3 NA TRBV7-7 NA TGTGCCAGCAGCCCTAGGTACTCTAGCACAGATACGCAGTATTTT CASSPRYSSTDTQYF
TRBJ2-7 TRBD2 TRBV4-1 NA TGCGCCAGCAGCCAAGAAGCTAGCGGGGGGTTGTACGAGCAGTACTTC CASSQEASGGLYEQYF
TRBJ2-4 NA TRBV21-1 NA TGTGCCAGCAGCAAAGATGCGCTAGCGGGGGACGCTGTTCAGTACTTC CASSKDALAGDAVQYF
TRBJ2-7 TRBD2 TRBV7-6 NA TGTGCCAGCAGCAAGGGGTCTAGCGGGGGGATACCCTACGAGCAGTACTTC CASSKGSSGGIPYEQYF
TRBJ2-3 NA TRBV28 NA TGTGCCAGCAGTCGGGGGACCGGACTAAACACAGATACGCAGTATTTT CASSRGTGLNTDTQYF
TRBJ1-2 NA TRBV20-1 few TGCAGTGCTACCAGGCCTACCACCTACACCTTC CSATRPTTYTF
TRBJ2-3 NA TRBV20-1 NA TGCAGTGCTAGTCGGGAAGCAGATACGCAGTATTTT CSASREADTQYF
TRBJ1-2 TRBD1 TRBV6-2/TRBV6-3 once TGTGCCAGCAGTTACATGGGGGCCGGAGGGGGCGGCTACACCTTC CASSYMGAGGGGYTF
TRBJ2-1 TRBD1 TRBV6-5 NA TGTGCCAGCAGCTCGGGACAGAATAGCTACAATGAGCAGTTCTTC CASSSGQNSYNEQFF
TRBJ2-7 NA TRBV6-5 NA TGTGCCAGCAGATCCGTCCACGAGCAGTACTTC CASRSVHEQYF
TRBJ2-7 TRBD2 TRBV6-1 few TGTGCCAGCAGTGATAGGCGGGGGGACCACTCCTACGAGCAGTACTTC CASSDRRGDHSYEQYF
TRBJ1-6 TRBD1 TRBV18 NA TGTGCCAGCTCACTTGGGACAGATAATTCACCCCTCCACTTT CASSLGTDNSPLHF
TRBJ1-6 NA TRBV28 NA TGTGCCAGCAGTAGCCCAGGGTTAAATAATTCACCCCTCCACTTT CASSSPGLNNSPLHF
TRBJ1-1 NA TRBV2 NA TGTGCCAGCGGAGTTGGACAGCCGAACACTGAAGCTTTCTTT CASGVGQPNTEAFF
TRBJ2-1 TRBD1 TRBV19 few TGTGCCAGTTGCGCGGACCGGGACAGGGGCGGGAATGAGCAGTTCTTC CASCADRDRGGNEQFF
TRBJ2-1 NA TRBV20-1 few TGCAGTGTTAGGCGGTACAATGAGCAGTTCTTC CSVRRYNEQFF
TRBJ2-3 TRBD2 TRBV7-8 NA TGTGCCAGCAGCTTCGGAACTAGCGTAGATACGCAGTATTTT CASSFGTSVDTQYF
TRBJ2-3 TRBD2 TRBV5-5 NA TGTGCCAGCAGCCCCGGACTAGCGGGGGTTAAAACAGATACGCAGTATTTT CASSPGLAGVKTDTQYF
TRBJ2-2 TRBD1 TRBV2 NA TGTGCCAGCAGTGAAAAAGGGACAGGGGGCTTCGCGAACACCGGGGAGCTGTTTTTT CASSEKGTGGFANTGELFF
TRBJ2-5 TRBD1 TRBV12-3/TRBV12-4 many TGTGCCAGCAGACCACAGGGGCAGCAGACCCAGTACTTC CASRPQGQQTQYF
TRBJ1-1 NA TRBV9 NA TGTGCCAGCAGCGTAGCTGGTTCAGACACTGAAGCTTTCTTT CASSVAGSDTEAFF
TRBJ1-5 TRBD1 TRBV19 NA TGTGCCAGTAGTTTCCGGACAGGGTCCCAGCATTTT CASSFRTGSQHF
TRBJ1-3 NA TRBV11-1 few TGTGCCAGCAGCCAACCGTCGGGGTCTGGAAACACCATATATTTT CASSQPSGSGNTIYF
TRBJ2-1 NA TRBV7-3 NA TGTGCCAGCGGGAGGGGGAATGAGCAGTTCTTC CASGRGNEQFF
TRBJ2-1 TRBD2 TRBV27 NA TGTGCCAGCAGTCCCGCGGGACTAGCGGGGGGTTACAATGAGCAGTTCTTC CASSPAGLAGGYNEQFF
TRBJ2-3 TRBD2 TRBV10-1 NA TGCGCCAGCAGTGATAGCGGGGGGAGCACAGATACGCAGTATTTT CASSDSGGSTDTQYF
TRBJ1-6 NA TRBV19 NA TGTGCCAGTATCGGGGGGGCTCGGAATTCACCCCTCCACTTT CASIGGARNSPLHF
TRBJ2-1 NA TRBV5-1 NA TGCGCCAGCAGTTCCTCGGGGGTGGGTTACAATGAGCAGTTCTTC CASSSSGVGYNEQFF
TRBJ2-7 NA TRBV6-4 NA TGTGCCAGCAGAGATGGGCAGGATAATCCCTACGAGCAGTACTTC CASRDGQDNPYEQYF
TRBJ2-7 NA TRBV6-1 NA TGTGCCAGCAGTGAAGGTCAGGGGGGTTACGAGCAGTACTTC CASSEGQGGYEQYF
TRBJ2-5 TRBD2 TRBV3-1/TRBV3-2 NA TGTGCCAGCAGCCAAAACAGCGGGGGGTTGGAGACCCAGTACTTC CASSQNSGGLETQYF
TRBJ2-5 NA TRBV5-5 NA TGTGCCAGCAGCTTGGATCTCGGGGTAGAGACCCAGTACTTC CASSLDLGVETQYF
TRBJ1-1 TRBD1 TRBV7-8 NA TGTGCCAGCAGCTTCATGACAGGGTGGGTGAACACTGAAGCTTTCTTT CASSFMTGWVNTEAFF
TRBJ2-7 TRBD1 TRBV5-1 NA TGCGCCAGCAGCTTGTTCGGGACAGGGGAGGGGGAGCAGTACTTC CASSLFGTGEGEQYF
TRBJ1-1 TRBD1 TRBV6-5 NA TGTGCCAGCAGTTCCAGACAGGGGACAATGAACACTGAAGCTTTCTTT CASSSRQGTMNTEAFF
TRBJ1-5 TRBD1 TRBV2 NA TGTGCCAGCGCTTACCGGGACAGTAATCAGCCCCAGCATTTT CASAYRDSNQPQHF
TRBJ1-2 NA TRBV20-1 NA TGCAGTGCTAGTCACAGTAACTATGGCTACACCTTC CSASHSNYGYTF
TRBJ1-6 NA TRBV9 NA TGTGCCAGCAGCGTCAGGGGAGCTAATTCACCCCTCCACTTT CASSVRGANSPLHF
TRBJ1-1 TRBD1 TRBV7-2 NA TGTGCCAGCAGCCAGCAGGGGGGTTTAGGCACTGAAGCTTTCTTT CASSQQGGLGTEAFF
TRBJ1-6 TRBD1 TRBV28 NA TGTGCCAGCAGTAATCCCAGGGGGAATTCACCCCTCCACTTT CASSNPRGNSPLHF
TRBJ1-1 NA TRBV12-3/TRBV12-4 few TGTGCCAGCAGTCTCTCGGGGGCTGAAGCTTTCTTT CASSLSGAEAFF
TRBJ1-1 NA TRBV6-5 NA TGTGCCAGCAGTCCCCCCGGCGGCAGGGGAGCTGAAGCTTTCTTT CASSPPGGRGAEAFF
TRBJ2-5 TRBD2 TRBV7-2 NA TGTGCCAGCAGCGGACTAGCGGGGGGGCGGGAGACCCAGTACTTC CASSGLAGGRETQYF
TRBJ2-4 NA TRBV15 once TGTGCCACCAGCAGGACGACGGGGTTAGCCAAAAACATTCAGTACTTC CATSRTTGLAKNIQYF
TRBJ2-1 TRBD2 TRBV7-2 few TGTGCCAGCAGCTTACGGTTCGGGACTAGCGGGAGAGATGAGCAGTTCTTC CASSLRFGTSGRDEQFF
TRBJ2-5 TRBD1 TRBV4-2 once TGTGCCAGCAGCCAAGGACAGGGGTTATCGGAGGGACAAGAGACCCAGTACTTC CASSQGQGLSEGQETQYF